Included here is one T cell receptor beta chain sequence, with context. What it recognizes is unknown. The sample originates from a study of T-cell memory formation after mild COVID-19. Study at large: TCR clusters mostly belonged to single donors.

TCRdb re-derived calls from the 5' RACE reads in MiXCR, one entry per CDR3 protein. The profile shows roughly 150,000 distinct CDR3 sequences, roughly 13% of them singletons. Study observations and caveats: Clones that contracted from day 15 to 85 were balanced CD4/CD8, while later expanders leaned CD4+. Whether day 37 second-wave clones are SARS-CoV-2-specific was not confirmed. Some SARS-CoV-2-responding clones were already detected in memory before infection.

The sample was PBMCs or a T cell subset sorted from them (not recorded which). This TCR was recovered from a man between 18 and 35 years old who had mild COVID-19 (a few samples of this study predate the infection). Cell type and time point are not known.

Written as DNA, the CDR3 is TGCAGCGTTGATTACGGGGGGGATACGCAGTATTTT. Its protein is CSVDYGGDTQYF. This rearrangement joins TRBV29-1 to TRBJ2-3; 7 bases are a match to TRBD2. Per the germline V gene, CDR1 is SQVTM and CDR2 is ANQGSEA. The CDR3 extends over 12 amino acids. V was clipped by 3 bases and J by 6 bases; unmatched bases: 3.